The rows below give T cell receptor beta chains drawn from one sample of a study of blood T cell repertoires in COVID-19. The protocol was immunoSEQ multiplex PCR, while the TCRdb copy is restricted to in-frame clones and leaves out a portion. Of around 300,000 clones listed, 80% to 90% are singletons. The sample taken for sequencing was PBMCs or T cells enriched from blood (not recorded which). The origin of the receptors is a man aged 25 to 45 who had recovered from COVID-19. Both conserved end residues are part of each CDR3. Each record gives: V gene, clone size, CDR3 length, J gene, D gene, CDR3 DNA, CDR3 protein. The D gene is left open where the match is weak. Size is stated for part of the rows, as once, few or many counts, or as a class when the clone is expanded.

v_gene: TRBV15; abundance: .; len: 16; j_gene: TRBJ2-1; d_gene: TRBD2; CDR3nt: TGTGCCACCAGCAGGACGAGGGCGGAGCGGGGGTATGAGCAGTTCTTC; CDR3aa: CATSRTRAERGYEQFF
v_gene: TRBV9; abundance: .; len: 16; j_gene: TRBJ1-1; d_gene: TRBD1; CDR3nt: TGTGCCAGCAGCGTAGCCGCAGGGGGCTTGTACACTGAAGCTTTCTTT; CDR3aa: CASSVAAGGLYTEAFF
v_gene: TRBV5-1; abundance: once; len: 15; j_gene: TRBJ2-2; d_gene: .; CDR3nt: TGCGCCAGCAGCGATTCAGGGAAGGGAACCGGGGAGCTGTTTTTT; CDR3aa: CASSDSGKGTGELFF
v_gene: TRBV2; abundance: .; len: 14; j_gene: TRBJ1-6; d_gene: TRBD1; CDR3nt: TGTGCCAGCAGTCCTGGACAGGGGAATTCACCCCTCCACTTT; CDR3aa: CASSPGQGNSPLHF
v_gene: TRBV27; abundance: .; len: 16; j_gene: TRBJ2-7; d_gene: TRBD2; CDR3nt: TGTGCCAGCAGTCCCTGGCCCCTGCGGGGGTCCTACGAGCAGTACTTC; CDR3aa: CASSPWPLRGSYEQYF
v_gene: TRBV4-2; abundance: .; len: 15; j_gene: TRBJ1-1; d_gene: .; CDR3nt: TGTGCCAGCAGCCAAGAGGCCAGTGGTGGCACTGAAGCTTTCTTT; CDR3aa: CASSQEASGGTEAFF
v_gene: TRBV11-2; abundance: .; len: 17; j_gene: TRBJ2-7; d_gene: TRBD2; CDR3nt: TGTGCCAGCAGCTTAATTTTATCTAGCGGGAACCGCTACGAGCAGTACTTC; CDR3aa: CASSLILSSGNRYEQYF
v_gene: TRBV28; abundance: .; len: 20; j_gene: TRBJ1-5; d_gene: TRBD1; CDR3nt: TGTGCCAGCAGTTTTAGGGGGCTCAGGTTCAGGACAGGTTCATATCAGCCCCAGCATTTT; CDR3aa: CASSFRGLRFRTGSYQPQHF
v_gene: TRBV29-1; abundance: few; len: 14; j_gene: TRBJ2-5; d_gene: .; CDR3nt: TGCAGCGGGGAAGCGACAGGCCTTCAAGAGACCCAGTACTTC; CDR3aa: CSGEATGLQETQYF
v_gene: TRBV2; abundance: .; len: 17; j_gene: TRBJ2-1; d_gene: .; CDR3nt: TGTGCCAGCAGTAAAAGAGAAAGCTTGAGCTCCTACAATGAGCAGTTCTTC; CDR3aa: CASSKRESLSSYNEQFF
v_gene: TRBV2; abundance: .; len: 13; j_gene: TRBJ1-5; d_gene: TRBD1; CDR3nt: TGTGCCAGCAGTGCACAGGGGGATCAGCCCCAGCATTTT; CDR3aa: CASSAQGDQPQHF
v_gene: TRBV13; abundance: .; len: 16; j_gene: TRBJ1-4; d_gene: .; CDR3nt: TGTGCCAGCAGCCGCGGGATCCCCGCCAATAATGAAAAACTGTTTTTT; CDR3aa: CASSRGIPANNEKLFF
v_gene: TRBV7-3; abundance: .; len: 14; j_gene: TRBJ2-3; d_gene: .; CDR3nt: TGTGCCAGCAGCTTATCTAGCGCGCTAGATACGCAGTATTTT; CDR3aa: CASSLSSALDTQYF
v_gene: TRBV30; abundance: .; len: 15; j_gene: TRBJ1-6; d_gene: TRBD1; CDR3nt: TGTGCCTGGAGTGTGGTACAGGGGGAAAATTCACCCCTCCACTTT; CDR3aa: CAWSVVQGENSPLHF
v_gene: TRBV12-3/TRBV12-4; abundance: .; len: 12; j_gene: TRBJ2-7; d_gene: .; CDR3nt: TGTGCCAGCAGTATGTCGGCCTACGAGCAGTACTTC; CDR3aa: CASSMSAYEQYF
v_gene: TRBV3-1/TRBV3-2; abundance: .; len: 12; j_gene: TRBJ1-6; d_gene: .; CDR3nt: TGTGCCAGCAGCACACCGGGTTCACCCCTCCACTTT; CDR3aa: CASSTPGSPLHF
v_gene: TRBV30; abundance: .; len: 13; j_gene: TRBJ2-7; d_gene: TRBD2; CDR3nt: TGTGCCTGGAAGGGGACTAGCTTTTACGAGCAGTACTTC; CDR3aa: CAWKGTSFYEQYF
v_gene: TRBV6-1; abundance: .; len: 18; j_gene: TRBJ2-6; d_gene: .; CDR3nt: TGTGCCAGCAGTGAAGTGGGCCAGAAACGCTCTGGGGCCAACGTCCTGACTTTC; CDR3aa: CASSEVGQKRSGANVLTF
v_gene: TRBV15; abundance: once; len: 13; j_gene: TRBJ1-1; d_gene: TRBD1; CDR3nt: TGTGCCACCAGCAGAGGGACAGGGACTGAAGCTTTCTTT; CDR3aa: CATSRGTGTEAFF
v_gene: TRBV7-6; abundance: .; len: 14; j_gene: TRBJ2-7; d_gene: .; CDR3nt: TGTGCCAGCAGCTACTCGGGACAAGGCTACGAGCAGTACTTC; CDR3aa: CASSYSGQGYEQYF
v_gene: TRBV5-1; abundance: .; len: 12; j_gene: TRBJ1-4; d_gene: .; CDR3nt: TGCGCCAGCAGCTTGTCGGGTGAAAAACTGTTTTTT; CDR3aa: CASSLSGEKLFF
v_gene: TRBV3-1/TRBV3-2; abundance: .; len: 20; j_gene: TRBJ2-3; d_gene: TRBD2; CDR3nt: TGTGCCAGCAGCCAAGTGGTCGGGACTAGAGGGGCCCCTCGCACAGATACGCAGTATTTT; CDR3aa: CASSQVVGTRGAPRTDTQYF
v_gene: TRBV9; abundance: .; len: 12; j_gene: TRBJ1-2; d_gene: .; CDR3nt: TGTGCCAGCAGCCTTGACTACTATGGCTACACCTTC; CDR3aa: CASSLDYYGYTF
v_gene: TRBV24-1; abundance: once; len: 13; j_gene: TRBJ2-7; d_gene: .; CDR3nt: TGTGCCACCGAAGGGGGTAGCTCCTACGAGCAGTACTTC; CDR3aa: CATEGGSSYEQYF
v_gene: TRBV24-1; abundance: .; len: 15; j_gene: TRBJ2-1; d_gene: .; CDR3nt: TGTGCCACCAGTGAGGTGGCTCCCGGAGGGGCTGAGCAGTTCTTC; CDR3aa: CATSEVAPGGAEQFF
v_gene: TRBV9; abundance: .; len: 15; j_gene: TRBJ2-1; d_gene: TRBD2; CDR3nt: TGTGCCAGCAGCCCCAGCGGGGGGGCTCTGGATGAGCAGTTCTTC; CDR3aa: CASSPSGGALDEQFF
v_gene: TRBV29-1; abundance: once; len: 11; j_gene: TRBJ1-1; d_gene: .; CDR3nt: TGCAGCGTTGAACGAGTAACTGAAGCTTTCTTT; CDR3aa: CSVERVTEAFF
v_gene: TRBV5-1; abundance: once; len: 14; j_gene: TRBJ2-7; d_gene: .; CDR3nt: TGCGCCAGCAGCCCCATGGACAGCCTTTGGGAGCAGTACTTC; CDR3aa: CASSPMDSLWEQYF
v_gene: TRBV12-3/TRBV12-4; abundance: .; len: 11; j_gene: TRBJ2-1; d_gene: .; CDR3nt: TGTGCCAGCAGCCCATTCAATGAGCAGTTCTTC; CDR3aa: CASSPFNEQFF
v_gene: TRBV5-4; abundance: .; len: 15; j_gene: TRBJ2-7; d_gene: TRBD1; CDR3nt: TGTGCCAGCAGCAACGGGGACAGGGGCACCTACGAGCAGTACTTC; CDR3aa: CASSNGDRGTYEQYF
v_gene: TRBV10-2; abundance: .; len: 12; j_gene: TRBJ1-5; d_gene: .; CDR3nt: TGCGCCAGCAGTGAGCCGAATCAGCCCCAGCATTTT; CDR3aa: CASSEPNQPQHF
v_gene: TRBV5-4; abundance: few; len: 15; j_gene: TRBJ2-7; d_gene: TRBD1; CDR3nt: TGTGCCAGCAGCGAAGGGACAGGGAAGAACTACGAGCAGTACTTC; CDR3aa: CASSEGTGKNYEQYF
v_gene: TRBV18; abundance: .; len: 15; j_gene: TRBJ2-7; d_gene: .; CDR3nt: TGTGCCAGCTCACCAATGGAGGGCAGGGTCTACGAGCAGTACTTC; CDR3aa: CASSPMEGRVYEQYF
v_gene: TRBV7-3; abundance: few; len: 16; j_gene: TRBJ1-6; d_gene: .; CDR3nt: TGTGCCAGCAGCTTAAATCCAGGGGCCTATAATTCACCCCTCCACTTT; CDR3aa: CASSLNPGAYNSPLHF
v_gene: TRBV5-1; abundance: .; len: 15; j_gene: TRBJ2-7; d_gene: TRBD1; CDR3nt: TGCGCCAGCAGCCCAGGGGGACAGGACATCTACGAGCAGTACTTC; CDR3aa: CASSPGGQDIYEQYF
v_gene: TRBV10-3; abundance: .; len: 14; j_gene: TRBJ2-5; d_gene: .; CDR3nt: TGTGCCATCAGCGAGCCACAATACCAAGAGACCCAGTACTTC; CDR3aa: CAISEPQYQETQYF
v_gene: TRBV5-1; abundance: .; len: 13; j_gene: TRBJ1-2; d_gene: .; CDR3nt: TGCGCCAGCAGCCAGTGGGAGGACTATGGCTACACCTTC; CDR3aa: CASSQWEDYGYTF
v_gene: TRBV5-1; abundance: .; len: 13; j_gene: TRBJ2-5; d_gene: .; CDR3nt: TGCGCCAGCAGCCACGGGAGCCAAGAGACCCAGTACTTC; CDR3aa: CASSHGSQETQYF
v_gene: TRBV4-1; abundance: .; len: 15; j_gene: TRBJ1-2; d_gene: .; CDR3nt: TGCGCCAGCAGCCAACGACAGCAAAATCACCATGGCTACACCTTC; CDR3aa: CASSQRQQNHHGYTF